This is a list of T cell receptor beta chains from one sample in a study of T cell responses to AZD1222 COVID-19 vaccine. The protocol was immunoSEQ multiplex PCR, while the TCRdb copy is restricted to in-frame clones and leaves out a portion. The data hold approximately 150,000 clones, with about 91% observed a single time. The source was peripheral blood, collected 28 days after the second AZD1222 dose. Every receptor here comes from an adult who received the AZD1222 COVID-19 vaccine. Each CDR3 is given with its conserved first and last residue. D genes are given only for firm matches. Some rows mark clone size as missing; the rest say once, few, many or name a class of expanded clone.

d_call j_call clone_size cdr3_length v_call cdr3_nt cdr3_aa
- TRBJ1-2 few 17 TRBV5-5 TGTGCCAGCAGCTTGGTGTTCAATCTGGCGGGGTCCTATGGCTACACCTTC CASSLVFNLAGSYGYTF
- TRBJ1-5 - 15 TRBV19 TGTGCAAGTGGAACAGGGCGAGGTGGCAATCAGCCCCAGCATTTT CASGTGRGGNQPQHF
- TRBJ1-1 - 15 TRBV3-1/TRBV3-2 TGTGCCAGCAGCCCCCGGACATCAGGGAACACTGAAGCTTTCTTT CASSPRTSGNTEAFF
TRBD1 TRBJ1-2 - 15 TRBV6-6 TGTGCCAGCAGTTTCGAGGACAGGGGGCCCAATGGCTACACCTTC CASSFEDRGPNGYTF
- TRBJ1-3 - 13 TRBV9 TGTGCCAGCGCCGGGAGCTCTGGAAACACCATATATTTT CASAGSSGNTIYF
- TRBJ1-1 - 15 TRBV10-3 TGTGCCATCAGTGCCCCCGCAGGGGTGAGCACTGAAGCTTTCTTT CAISAPAGVSTEAFF
TRBD1 TRBJ1-6 - 12 TRBV12-3/TRBV12-4 TGTGCCAGCAGTTTTACAGGGGCCTCCCTCCACTTT CASSFTGASLHF
- TRBJ1-3 - 15 TRBV5-1 TGCGCCAGCAGCTTGGTTGGGGAATCTGGAAACACCATATATTTT CASSLVGESGNTIYF
- TRBJ2-2 - 15 TRBV5-1 TGCGCCAGCAGCTTGCGCCACGCGAACACCGGGGAGCTGTTTTTT CASSLRHANTGELFF
- TRBJ2-5 - 18 TRBV6-1 TGTGCCAGCAGTGAAAGTCGGGCTGCCGTCGATCCGGATGCGGCCCAGTACTTC CASSESRAAVDPDAAQYF
TRBD1 TRBJ1-5 - 16 TRBV19 TGTGCCAGTAGTAAACGAGGGACAGAACCTCCACCGCCCCAGCATTTT CASSKRGTEPPPPQHF
- TRBJ2-7 - 12 TRBV10-3 TGTGCCATCAGAGCGGAACTCTACGAGCAGTACTTC CAIRAELYEQYF
- TRBJ1-1 - 14 TRBV7-2 TGTGCCAGCAGCTTAGACGGGTTAGGGACTGAAGCTTTCTTT CASSLDGLGTEAFF
TRBD1 TRBJ1-1 - 15 TRBV4-3 TGCGCCAGCAGCCAAGATACAGGGGGTTATACTGAAGCTTTCTTT CASSQDTGGYTEAFF
TRBD1 TRBJ2-1 once 15 TRBV24-1 TGTGCCACCAGTGATCCGAGGACAGGGGTTCATGAGCAGTTCTTC CATSDPRTGVHEQFF
- TRBJ1-1 once 14 TRBV7-9 TGTGCCAGCAGCGATAGAGGGACGAACACTGAAGCTTTCTTT CASSDRGTNTEAFF
- TRBJ2-1 - 10 TRBV25-1 TGTGCCACCAAAGGGATTGAGCAGTTCTTC CATKGIEQFF
TRBD1 TRBJ1-1 once 14 TRBV7-8 TGTGCCAGCAGCCGAGGGACAGCGAACACTGAAGCTTTCTTT CASSRGTANTEAFF
- TRBJ2-6 - 12 TRBV24-1 TGTGCCACCAGCTCTGGGGCCAACGTCCTGACTTTC CATSSGANVLTF
- TRBJ1-2 - 13 TRBV30 TGTGCCTGGAGTGTTGGACTTAACTATGGCTACACCTTC CAWSVGLNYGYTF
TRBD1 TRBJ1-4 - 13 TRBV30 TGTGCCTGGAGTAGCGGGACAGGGGAGAAACTGTTTTTT CAWSSGTGEKLFF
- TRBJ1-2 - 18 TRBV4-1 TGCGCCAGCAGCCAAGACGGTTACGTTTTGGACACGAACTATGGCTACACCTTC CASSQDGYVLDTNYGYTF
- TRBJ1-2 - 13 TRBV19 TGTGCCAGTACTTTGACAGGTCACTATGGCTACACCTTC CASTLTGHYGYTF
- TRBJ2-5 - 15 TRBV1 TGCACCAGCAGCCAAGATAAGGTGTGCGGGGGGACCCAGTACTTC CTSSQDKVCGGTQYF
TRBD2 TRBJ2-3 - 16 TRBV7-2 TGTGCCAGCAGCTTATGGGCTAGCGGTTCGACAGATACGCAGTATTTT CASSLWASGSTDTQYF
- TRBJ1-1 - 13 TRBV6-5 TGTGCCAGTACCAGGGACGGGGACACTGAAGCTTTCTTT CASTRDGDTEAFF
- TRBJ1-3 - 14 TRBV5-1 TGCGCCAGCAGCTTGGGGATTGGTGGAAACACCATATATTTT CASSLGIGGNTIYF
- TRBJ1-2 - 14 TRBV11-2 TGTGCCAGCAGCTTAGATCCTCAGGGGTCTGGCTACACCTTC CASSLDPQGSGYTF
- TRBJ1-1 - 13 TRBV6-5 TGTGCCAGCAGTTACGGGGTGCGGGGTGAAGCTTTCTTT CASSYGVRGEAFF
TRBD1 TRBJ1-4 - 16 TRBV7-8 TGTGCCAGCAGCTTAGTCCTCGGGACAGGACGAGGAAAACTGTTTTTT CASSLVLGTGRGKLFF
- TRBJ1-5 - 15 TRBV27 TGTGCCAGCAGTTTATCGGTCAGTAGCAATCAGCCCCAGCATTTT CASSLSVSSNQPQHF
- TRBJ1-1 - 16 TRBV2 TGTGCCAGCAGTGAAGCTCCGAGCCCACTGAACACTGAAGCTTTCTTT CASSEAPSPLNTEAFF
- TRBJ1-3 - 14 TRBV5-1 TGCGCCAGCAGTTATGGGAGCTCTGGAAACACCATATATTTT CASSYGSSGNTIYF
- TRBJ1-4 once 12 TRBV30 TGTGCCTGGAGTGGGGGGGTGAGAAAACTGTTTTTT CAWSGGVRKLFF
TRBD1 TRBJ1-4 - 15 TRBV6-5 TGTGCCAGCAGGAGGGGACAGACGTCTGCCGAAAAACTGTTTTTT CASRRGQTSAEKLFF
- TRBJ1-3 - 16 TRBV6-5 TGTGCCAGCAGTTACGGCGGAGGAGACTCTGGAAACACCATATATTTT CASSYGGGDSGNTIYF
- TRBJ2-5 - 16 TRBV5-1 TGCGCCAGCAGCTTGGGTGTAGGAGGGAACCAAGAGACCCAGTACTTC CASSLGVGGNQETQYF
- TRBJ1-2 once 15 TRBV3-1/TRBV3-2 TGTGCCAGCAGCCAAGTCGCGGCAGGCCCCTATGGCTACACCTTC CASSQVAAGPYGYTF
- TRBJ1-1 - 14 TRBV6-5 TGTGCCAGCAGTTCGGCTCAAGGTGACACTGAAGCTTTCTTT CASSSAQGDTEAFF
- TRBJ2-3 - 16 TRBV6-5 TGTGCCAGCAGTTACTCTAGCCTTATTAGCACAGATACGCAGTATTTT CASSYSSLISTDTQYF
- TRBJ1-5 - 14 TRBV6-6 TGTGCCAGCAGAAAGCCAGGGAGCAATCAGCCCCAGCATTTT CASRKPGSNQPQHF
- TRBJ2-3 - 12 TRBV5-4 TGTGCCAGCAATGGGGGCACAGATACGCAGTATTTT CASNGGTDTQYF
- TRBJ2-3 - 14 TRBV6-5 TGTGCCAGCAGTCTAGCGTCCGGCACAGATACGCAGTATTTT CASSLASGTDTQYF
TRBD2 TRBJ2-3 - 14 TRBV29-1 TGCAGCGTTGAAAGAGCGGGAGCAGCAGATACGCAGTATTTT CSVERAGAADTQYF
TRBD2 TRBJ2-1 - 16 TRBV19 TGTGCCAGTAGCCGATCCCCACTAGCGGGGGGCAATGAGCAGTTCTTC CASSRSPLAGGNEQFF